This TCR beta chain was observed in a study of T-cell memory formation after mild COVID-19. Study-level findings and limits: Nothing confirmed that second-wave clones peaking on day 37 were specific for SARS-CoV-2. A balance of CD4 and CD8 characterized clones contracting day 15 to 85, whereas later expanders leaned CD4+. Some responding clones appeared in pre-infection memory, suggesting cross-reactive memory joined.

TCRdb reprocessed the 5' RACE reads with MiXCR, giving one entry per CDR3 protein. This sample carries 250,000 to 350,000 distinct CDR3 sequences, about 16% of them seen once, and the ten largest clones take over 20%. Trimming cost V 6 bases and J 5 bases, with 11 bases left between them. The germline CDR1 and CDR2 sequences are MNHEY and SVGAGI. The CDR3 sequence is 13 residues long. This clonotype appeared a few times. Its antigen is undetermined. Sequences were obtained from PBMCs or a T cell subset sorted from them (not recorded which). The source is a man between 18 and 35 years old who had mild COVID-19 (a few samples of this study predate the infection). Cell type and time point are not known. V usage is TRBV6-5 and J usage is TRBJ1-5; maybe TRBD1 (6 bases). CDR3 sequence reads: CASRLYRDQPQHF. In nucleotides, the CDR3 is TGTGCCAGCAGGCTATACAGGGATCAGCCCCAGCATTTT.